This T cell receptor beta chain comes out of a study of blood T cell repertoires in COVID-19. Study summary: Samples came from the United States, Italy and Spain, spanning acute and convalescent COVID-19. T cells, B-cell-depleted T cells, or PBMCs provided the cDNA or gDNA that served as material.

Germline CDR1 reads SGHRS; CDR2 reads YFSETQ. CDR3 length equals 14 residues. Trimming shortened V by 2 bases and J by 7 bases, and 14 bases separated the two germline ends. This clone was found once. In the authors' workflow: Amplification with reference gene primers provided the estimates of nucleated cell counts. Profiled with immunoSEQ multiplex PCR; TCRdb holds only in-frame clones, not every one. For V, J and clone size, that table is used; D and trimming come from the DNA. The sample yields around 350,000 clones, around 86% seen once. Material: peripheral blood. This chain links TRBV5-1 with TRBJ2-3; D might be TRBD2 (5 bases). The sequence derives from a human donor in a cohort sampled during active COVID-19. DNA for the CDR3: TGCGCCAGCAGCTTCCCCGGACTTTCAAATACGCAGTATTTT. Residues: CASSFPGLSNTQYF.